This T cell receptor (gamma chain) was retrieved from a study of Vδ1+ human thymocytes. Study results and limitations: Despite high sort purity, about a fifth of thymic T cell receptor delta sequences were Vdelta2. Donors shared many TRG clonotypes but few TRD clonotypes. Highly polyclonal TRG and TRD repertoires with Gaussian CDR3 length distributions appeared in thymus. Bulk data may be misread because of unexpected Vdelta2 sequences.

Vdelta1+ thymocyte sorts reached between about 97% and 99.6% purity. Sequences come from RNA converted to cDNA by reverse transcription. The CDR3 regions were amplified by multiplex PCR from V-gene primers to a constant-region primer. TCRdb re-processed the multiplex PCR reads using CATT. The sample has 36,000 or so gamma-chain clones; 20% to 25% are singletons. Comments on this clone: Its matching antigen is unknown. This same CDR3 is encoded by further DNA sequences in the sample.

The CDR3 is 14 amino acids. CDR1 VTNTFY and CDR2 YDVSTARD come from the germline V gene (reference sequence). The ends lost 0 bases at V and 7 bases at J; junction bases unmatched: 9. This chain connects TRGV3 to TRGJ1 or TRGJ2. This receptor was identified in a girl younger than two who had congenital heart surgery. The sequencing input was Vdelta1+ gamma-delta thymocytes from the thymus. Subset given: FACS-sorted CD3+ TCRalphabeta- TCRVdelta1+ TCRVdelta2- thymocytes. CDR3 coding DNA: TGTGCCACCTGGGACAGGCGTTCCGGGTATAAGAAACTCTTT. Translated: CATWDRRSGYKKLF.